Sequencing of this TCR beta chain was carried out in a study of siplizumab effects on memory and regulatory T cells. The germline V gene encodes CDR1 SGHTS and CDR2 YDEGEE. The CDR3 is made up of 13 amino acids. Between the trimmed V and J ends, which lost 4 bases and 5 bases, there was a span of 9 bases. Generated by immunoSEQ multiplex PCR, the TCRdb table keeps only in-frame clones and is missing some. The table shows roughly 68,000 clones, with roughly 97% occurring only once. Source material: naive CD8+ T cells sorted from blood. The rearrangement joins TRBV5-8 to TRBJ1-4; possible D gene TRBD1, 5 bases. The origin of this receptor is a human donor in good health. CDR3: CASSGRANEKLFF. In DNA, the CDR3 is TGTGCCAGCAGCGGCAGGGCAAATGAAAAACTGTTTTTT. Full variable domain (rest looked up from reference TRBV5-8 and TRBJ1-4): EAGVTQSPTHLIKTRGQQATLRCSPISGHTSVYWYQQALGLGLQFLLWYDEGEERNRGNFPPRFSGRQFPNYSSELNVNALELEDSALYLCASSGRANEKLFFGSGTQLSVL.